This T cell receptor beta chain was identified in a study of beta chain features in type 1 diabetes. General study findings and limits: TCRB CDR3s were moderately but significantly shorter in Type 1 diabetes patients in all four CD4+ subsets.

On this clone: Its antigen is not known.

Expressed TCRB transcripts were sequenced because the isolated RNA had all been reverse transcribed beforehand. Assay used: immunoSEQ multiplex PCR; TCRdb lists only in-frame clones, some missing. In the table there are about 120,000 clones, roughly 17% of which are singletons. The V and J ends lost 3 bases and 7 bases, in that order; junction bases with no gene match: 3. CDR1 SGHRS and CDR2 YFSETQ come from the germline V gene. The CDR3 totals 13 residues. The sample consisted of central memory CD4+ T cells from blood. This receptor was taken from a man aged 18 to 29 with type 1 diabetes. The genes are TRBV5-1 and TRBJ2-4; 8 positions match TRBD1. The CDR3 spells CASSWGQENIQYF. The CDR3 DNA reads as TGCGCCAGCAGCTGGGGACAGGAGAACATTCAGTACTTC.